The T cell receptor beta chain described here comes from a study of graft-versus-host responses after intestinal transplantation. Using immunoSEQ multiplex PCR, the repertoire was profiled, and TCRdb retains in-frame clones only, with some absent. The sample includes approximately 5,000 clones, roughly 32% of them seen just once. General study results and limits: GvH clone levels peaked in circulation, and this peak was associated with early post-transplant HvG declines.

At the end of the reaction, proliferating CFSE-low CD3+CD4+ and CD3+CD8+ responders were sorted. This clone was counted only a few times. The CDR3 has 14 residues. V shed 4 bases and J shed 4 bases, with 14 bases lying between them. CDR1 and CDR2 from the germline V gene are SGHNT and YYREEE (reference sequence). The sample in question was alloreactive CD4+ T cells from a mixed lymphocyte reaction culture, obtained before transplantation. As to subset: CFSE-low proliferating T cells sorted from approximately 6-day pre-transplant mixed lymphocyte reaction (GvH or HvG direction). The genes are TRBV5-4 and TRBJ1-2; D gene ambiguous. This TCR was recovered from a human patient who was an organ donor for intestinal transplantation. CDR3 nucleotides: TGTGCCAGCAGCCCTCCCTCCAGGACCTATGGCTACACCTTC. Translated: CASSPPSRTYGYTF.